A selection of T cell receptor beta chains follows, all from one sample in a study of cytomegalovirus exposure and HLA in healthy donors. Sequencing was performed with immunoSEQ multiplex PCR; in TCRdb, only in-frame clones are kept and a portion is missing. The sample spans some 120,000 clones; the ten largest clones claim around 2.2%. Input material: PBMCs. These receptors came from a man aged 40-55 years in good health and CMV-seronegative. CDR3s include the opening cysteine and the closing phenylalanine or tryptophan. The order of the fields is J gene, D gene, V gene, CDR3 protein, CDR3 DNA. D genes are given only for firm matches.

TRBJ1-3 NA TRBV6-5 CARGGARENTIYF TGTGCCAGGGGTGGGGCCAGGGAAAACACCATATATTTT
TRBJ1-2 NA TRBV6-5 CASKAGHDYGYTF TGTGCCAGCAAAGCAGGGCATGACTATGGCTACACCTTC
TRBJ1-1 NA TRBV30 CAWSRQSYRGTEAFF TGTGCCTGGAGCAGACAGTCTTACCGAGGCACTGAAGCTTTCTTT
TRBJ2-5 NA TRBV27 CASSLAGAALDTQYF TGTGCCAGCAGTTTAGCGGGGGCAGCGCTGGATACCCAGTACTTC
TRBJ2-7 TRBD1 TRBV30 CAWSGGRDSKQYF TGTGCCTGGAGTGGGGGTCGGGACAGTAAGCAGTACTTC
TRBJ2-3 TRBD2 TRBV4-2 CASSQSSGLTDTQYF TGTGCCAGCAGCCAGTCTAGCGGCCTCACAGATACGCAGTATTTT
TRBJ2-7 TRBD1 TRBV5-1 CASSAWTGGKEQYF TGCGCCAGCAGCGCCTGGACAGGGGGAAAAGAGCAGTACTTC
TRBJ2-7 TRBD2 TRBV7-2 CASSLMTSGSYEQYF TGTGCCAGCAGCTTAATGACTAGCGGGAGTTACGAGCAGTACTTC
TRBJ2-3 TRBD2 TRBV6-5 CASTRGGAADTQYF TGTGCCAGCACCCGGGGAGGGGCCGCAGATACGCAGTATTTT
TRBJ2-2 NA TRBV2 CASRRDSNTGELFF TGTGCCAGCAGGAGGGACTCTAACACCGGGGAGCTGTTTTTT
TRBJ2-7 NA TRBV2 CASILRGRMSF TGTGCCAGCATCCTTAGGGGCAGGATGAGCTTC
TRBJ2-3 TRBD1 TRBV5-1 CASSRGTGGRSDTQYF TGCGCCAGCAGCAGAGGGACAGGGGGCCGTTCAGATACGCAGTATTTT
TRBJ1-1 NA TRBV4-1 CASSQPTGTLLTEAFF TGCGCCAGCAGCCAACCCACAGGGACGTTGCTGACTGAAGCTTTCTTT
TRBJ2-7 TRBD1 TRBV19 CASSGQGYRVEGEQYF TGTGCCAGTAGCGGACAGGGCTACCGGGTTGAGGGGGAGCAGTACTTC
TRBJ2-3 NA TRBV5-4 CASSLEDLRTDTQYF TGTGCCAGCAGCTTGGAGGACTTGAGGACAGATACGCAGTATTTT
TRBJ2-1 NA TRBV10-3 CAISPIADEQFF TGTGCCATCTCCCCCATAGCGGATGAGCAGTTCTTC
TRBJ2-7 TRBD1 TRBV18 CASSRTGPYEQYF TGTGCCAGCTCACGGACAGGGCCCTACGAGCAGTACTTC